A single sample gave rise to the 3 T cell receptor beta chains below, sequenced in a study of metastatic and nonmetastatic thyroid tumors. TCRdb re-analyzed the PCR reads through MiXCR. Of roughly 59,000 clones listed, around 15% are singletons. Ahead of thyroid surgery, no patient had received treatment of any kind. The specimen sequenced was blood. Receptors were obtained from a male donor with papillary thyroid cancer or a benign thyroid nodule (not recorded which). Some clones in this sample may be carry-over from other donors' samples.

In this sample, this clone is medium-sized (0.01 to 0.1%). The genes are TRBV27 and TRBJ1-1, with D tentatively TRBD1 (5 bases). The V end lost 11 bases, the J end lost 4 bases, and 8 bases lay between the germline ends. CDR1 MNHEY and CDR2 SMNVEV come from the germline V gene (reference sequence). This CDR3 region has 10 residues. CDR3 residues: CAAGRTEAFF. The CDR3 nucleotides are TGTGCCGCAGGGCGCACTGAAGCTTTCTTT.

In its sample, this clone was seen many times. J is TRBJ2-3 and V is TRBV19; TRBD2 might be the D (7 bases). The germline CDR1 and CDR2 sequences are LNHDA and SQIVND (reference sequence). The CDR3 spans 16 residues. V lost 7 bases to trimming and J lost 6 bases, with 23 bases between them. As DNA, the CDR3 is TGTGCCAGTACCGAAGGGGGGGGAGTAGTTGGGGATACGCAGTATTTT. This codes for CASTEGGGVVGDTQYF.

The V and J genes are TRBV20-1 and TRBJ1-4; D remains ambiguous. Trimming pared 0 bases from V and 0 bases from J, leaving 5 bases between. Germline V gives CDR1 DFQATT, CDR2 SNEGSKA (reference sequence). This CDR3 contains 14 residues. CDR3 bases: TGCAGTGCTAGAGAATGGGCAACTAATGAAAAACTGTTTTTT. Translation: CSAREWATNEKLFF.